The 8 T cell receptor beta chains below all came from one sample that was sequenced in a study of long-term antiretroviral therapy in people with HIV. Version v3.0 of the immunoSEQ assay ran at survey level. Assay used: immunoSEQ multiplex PCR; TCRdb lists only in-frame clones, some missing. The data hold 27,000 or so clones, with 82% observed a single time. The specimen comprised unsorted PBMCs, sampled 2.9 years after starting antiretroviral therapy. The receptors come from a man aged 50 to 59 with HIV.

The gene calls are TRBV19 and TRBJ2-2; 9 positions agree with TRBD2. This CDR3 has 15 residues. Germline V gene lookup returns CDR1 LNHDA and CDR2 SQIVND (reference sequence). V lost 7 bases to trimming and J lost 6 bases; unmatched junction nucleotides: 9. The CDR3 spells CASTPFSGGPGELFF. As DNA, the CDR3 is TGTGCCAGTACCCCCTTTAGCGGGGGTCCCGGGGAGCTGTTTTTT.

A few counts support this clone. The rearrangement joins TRBV10-2 to TRBJ2-1, with D perhaps matching TRBD1 (5 bases). Per the germline V gene, CDR1 is WSHSY and CDR2 is SAAADI. This CDR3 spans 15 amino acids. The V and J ends lost 6 bases and 0 bases respectively, with 12 bases between them. The CDR3 DNA sequence: TGCGCCAGCAGGGGGCAGACGAGCTCCTACAATGAGCAGTTCTTC. Its protein is CASRGQTSSYNEQFF.

This CDR3 reads CASSNRGHTEAFF. CDR3 nucleotide sequence: TGTGCCAGTAGTAACAGGGGGCACACTGAAGCTTTCTTT. This chain connects TRBV19 to TRBJ1-1; 9 nucleotides match TRBD1. The CDR3 covers 13 residues. CDR1 and CDR2 (germline): LNHDA, SQIVND (reference sequence). The ends lost 4 bases at V and 3 bases at J; junction bases unmatched: 0. Supplemented by reference TRBV19 and TRBJ1-1, the full variable domain reads DGGITQSPKYLFRKEGQNVTLSCEQNLNHDAMYWYRQDPGQGLRLIYYSQIVNDFQKGDIAEGYSVSREKKESFPLTVTSAQKNPTAFYLCASSNRGHTEAFFGQGTRLTVV.

This clone occurred a few times. This CDR3 reads CASSFSGQTPNQPQHF. The CDR3 bases are TGTGCCAGCAGTTTCTCCGGACAGACGCCCAATCAGCCCCAGCATTTT. The V gene is TRBV27, the J gene TRBJ1-5; D is perhaps TRBD1 (6 bases). Germline CDR1 reads MNHEY; CDR2 reads SMNVEV (reference sequence). Trimming cost V 3 bases and J 3 bases, with 15 bases left between them. This CDR3 has 16 amino acids.

The chain combines TRBV9 with TRBJ2-1; 9 bases agree with TRBD2. Germline CDR1 SGDLS, CDR2 YYNGEE. V shed 0 bases, J shed 6 bases, and the junction held 19 bases outside the gene matches. There are 20 residues in the CDR3. This chain's CDR3 is CASSVGRAPRAGGPVNEQFF. The CDR3 DNA sequence: TGTGCCAGCAGCGTAGGTAGGGCCCCGCGGGCGGGGGGGCCGGTCAATGAGCAGTTCTTC.

This clone was seen a handful of times. The rearrangement joins TRBV5-5 to TRBJ2-7; 8 positions agree with TRBD1. The length of the CDR3 is 14 residues. Unmatched junction bases numbered 3, after V lost 0 bases and J lost 4 bases. Germline assignment: CDR1 SGHKS and CDR2 YYEKEE (reference sequence). The CDR3 is CASSLGQGWYEQYF. CDR3 DNA: TGTGCCAGCAGCTTGGGACAGGGGTGGTACGAGCAGTACTTC.

V gene TRBV9 combines with J gene TRBJ2-7; D is ambiguous. This CDR3 has 13 residues. The germline V and J ends were trimmed by 0 bases and 3 bases, with 7 bases remaining between them. CDR1 and CDR2 (germline): SGDLS, YYNGEE. This CDR3 is CASSVGPNYEQYF. The CDR3 region has the DNA TGTGCCAGCAGCGTAGGTCCAAACTACGAGCAGTACTTC.

This clone was seen just once. The gene calls are TRBV10-3 and TRBJ1-1; D not certain. The CDR3 totals 12 residues. Germline V gene data show CDR1 as ENHRY and CDR2 as SYGVKD. Trimming pared 3 bases from V and 0 bases from J, leaving 2 bases between. CDR3 loop: CAISDMNTEAFF. Here the CDR3 DNA reads TGTGCCATCAGTGACATGAACACTGAAGCTTTCTTT.